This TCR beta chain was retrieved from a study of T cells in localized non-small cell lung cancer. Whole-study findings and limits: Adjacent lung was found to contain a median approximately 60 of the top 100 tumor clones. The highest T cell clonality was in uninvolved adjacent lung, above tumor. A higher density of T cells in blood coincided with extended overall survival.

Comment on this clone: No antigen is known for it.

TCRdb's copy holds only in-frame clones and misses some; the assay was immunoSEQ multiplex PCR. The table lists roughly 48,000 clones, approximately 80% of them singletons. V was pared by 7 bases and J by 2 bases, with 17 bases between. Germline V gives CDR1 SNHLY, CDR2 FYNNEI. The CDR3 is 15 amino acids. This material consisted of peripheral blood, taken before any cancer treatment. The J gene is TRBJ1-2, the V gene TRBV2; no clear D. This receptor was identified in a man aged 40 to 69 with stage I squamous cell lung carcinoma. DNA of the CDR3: TGTGCCAGCATCTTAAACCCGAACCGAAACTATGGCTACACCTTC. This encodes CASILNPNRNYGYTF.